Shown below are 26 T cell receptor beta chains from a single sample sequenced in a study of T-cell reconstitution after alpha-beta-depleted transplantation in children. Unique molecular identifiers tagged the TCRbeta library. TCRdb passed the PCR reads through MiXCR, listing each CDR3 protein once. The data show approximately 250,000 distinct CDR3 sequences, 20% to 30% seen once. The input for sequencing was PBMCs, taken before TCRalphabeta/CD19-depleted stem cell transplant. Receptors originate from a girl aged 2 to 9 with Fanconi anemia, due to receive a stem cell transplant.

This clonotype has at least ten counts. This chain uses TRBV4-1 with TRBJ2-1; TRBD1 matches 8 bases. Per the germline V gene, CDR1 is MGHRA and CDR2 is YSYEKL. V shed 0 bases, J shed 4 bases, and the junction held 5 bases outside the gene matches. The CDR3 runs to 16 residues. The CDR3 loop reads CASSQDQDREYNEQFF. CDR3 in DNA: TGCGCCAGCAGCCAAGATCAGGACAGGGAGTACAATGAGCAGTTCTTC.

This clonotype was picked up a small number of times. This chain uses TRBV5-1 with TRBJ2-7, with D maybe TRBD1 (6 bases). The germline V gene encodes CDR1 SGHRS and CDR2 YFSETQ. The CDR3 contains 14 residues. Trimming left V 3 bases short and J 4 bases short, with 14 bases between. CDR3 bases: TGCGCCAGCAGCTGGAGAGGGGGTTATTACGAGCAGTACTTC. This translates into CASSWRGGYYEQYF.

This clonotype was recorded at least ten times. This sequence joins TRBV5-1 and TRBJ2-5, with a weak D call TRBD2 (5 bases). CDR1 and CDR2 from the germline V gene are SGHRS and YFSETQ. This CDR3 is built from 15 residues. V shed 3 bases and J shed 5 bases, with 17 bases lying between them. The CDR3 sequence: CASSSLPGITETQYF. DNA of the CDR3: TGCGCCAGCAGCTCCCTCCCGGGGATCACTGAGACCCAGTACTTC. The whole variable domain, filled in from reference TRBV5-1 and TRBJ2-5, reads KAGVTQTPRYLIKTRGQQVTLSCSPISGHRSVSWYQQTPGQGLQFLFEYFSETQRNKGNFPGRFSGRQFSNSRSEMNVSTLELGDSALYLCASSSLPGITETQYFGPGTRLLVL.

Many counts were recorded for this clonotype. The rearrangement links TRBV10-1 to TRBJ2-2; 12 positions match TRBD1. This CDR3 region has 16 residues. With V trimmed by 6 bases and J by 7 bases, 9 bases remained unmatched. Germline CDR1 reads WNHNN; CDR2 reads SYGVQD (reference sequence). The CDR3 loop is CASSSGTGGKGGELFF. CDR3 bases: TGCGCCAGCAGCTCCGGGACAGGGGGCAAGGGCGGGGAGCTGTTTTTT.

The chain has TRBV5-1 and TRBJ2-1, with 12 nucleotides matching TRBD2. The germline V gene encodes CDR1 SGHRS and CDR2 YFSETQ. The CDR3 runs 17 residues. The J segment lost 4 bases and the V segment lost 4 bases, leaving 9 bases of the junction unmatched. CDR3 sequence: CASSPRLAGDKYNEQFF. The CDR3 nucleotides read TGCGCCAGCAGCCCCAGACTAGCGGGGGACAAATACAATGAGCAGTTCTTC.

This clonotype was detected only a few times. The V and J genes are TRBV29-1 and TRBJ2-1; D may be TRBD2 (6 bases). The length of the CDR3 is 14 residues. The germline CDR1 and CDR2 sequences are SQVTM and ANQGSEA. Trimming pared 1 base from V and 14 bases from J, leaving 21 bases between. The CDR3, as DNA: TGCAGCGTTGAAGCCCGGGGGTATGTCGGACCGAAGTTCTTC. Its protein product is CSVEARGYVGPKFF.

This clonotype was seen at least ten times. The gene calls are TRBV28 and TRBJ2-1, with D tentatively TRBD1 (6 bases). CDR1 is MDHEN, CDR2 SYDVKM, per germline. The CDR3 has 12 amino acids. V gave up 7 bases and J gave up 9 bases, with 13 bases separating them. Written as DNA, the CDR3 is TGTGCCAGCAAAGATCCAGGGGTTGAGCAGTTCTTC. This encodes CASKDPGVEQFF. Full variable domain (missing parts from reference TRBV28 and TRBJ2-1): DVKVTQSSRYLVKRTGEKVFLECVQDMDHENMFWYRQDPGLGLRLIYFSYDVKMKEKGDIPEGYSVSREKKERFSLILESASTNQTSMYLCASKDPGVEQFFGPGTRLTVL.

V and J are TRBV5-1 and TRBJ2-7; weak D call: TRBD2 (7 bases). V was cut by 7 bases and J by 5 bases, with 22 bases left in between. Germline CDR1 SGHRS, CDR2 YFSETQ. The CDR3 loop spans 15 amino acids. The CDR3 reads CASGSISGEGNEQYF. The CDR3 DNA is TGCGCCAGCGGTTCGATATCAGGGGAGGGAAACGAGCAGTACTTC.

V usage is TRBV6-1 and J usage is TRBJ2-7; TRBD2 might be the D (5 bases). The CDR3 covers 13 residues. Germline-derived CDR1 and CDR2 are MNHNS and SASEGT. The V end was cut by 2 bases, the J end by 3 bases, with 8 bases between. The CDR3 DNA sequence: TGTGCCAGCAGTGAAACTAGGCGCTACGAGCAGTACTTC. Translated: CASSETRRYEQYF.

Many counts were recorded for this clonotype. The chain recombines TRBV29-1 with TRBJ2-1, with no clear D. Germline CDR1 and CDR2: SQVTM and ANQGSEA. V lost 3 bases and J lost 3, with 15 bases in between. CDR3 length: 15 amino acids. This CDR3 reads CSVDLRAGIYNEQFF. DNA for the CDR3: TGCAGCGTTGATTTAAGGGCAGGAATCTACAATGAGCAGTTCTTC.

The V gene is TRBV11-1, the J gene TRBJ2-6; D is undetermined. CDR1 is SGHAT, CDR2 FQDESV, per germline (reference sequence). V was trimmed by 5 bases and J by 0 bases, leaving 20 bases between them. The CDR3 runs 19 residues. The CDR3 region has the DNA TGTGCCAGCAGCCACGTTGGGAACAGTTTAGACTCTGGGGCCAACGTCCTGACTTTC. Its protein is CASSHVGNSLDSGANVLTF.

This clonotype was seen more than once but under ten times. The chain has TRBV4-2 and TRBJ2-1; 11 bases fit TRBD1. V was clipped by 4 bases and J by 8 bases; unmatched bases: 4. This CDR3 contains 14 residues. Looked up from germline, CDR1 is LGHNA and CDR2 is YNFKEQ. CDR3: CASSLRTGGDEQFF. CDR3 sequence (DNA): TGTGCCAGCAGCCTCCGGACAGGGGGCGATGAGCAGTTCTTC.

At least ten counts were recorded for this clonotype. The chain joins TRBV20-1 to TRBJ1-5; a possible D gene is TRBD1 (6 bases). The ends were cut back, 4 bases at V and 5 bases at J, with 12 bases in the middle. Germline V gene sequence: CDR1 DFQATT, CDR2 SNEGSKA (reference sequence). This CDR3 comprises 13 residues. The CDR3 bases are TGCAGTGCTATCTGGGGGGCTCATCAGCCCCAGCATTTT. Translating gives CSAIWGAHQPQHF.

This clonotype was seen ten or more times. The chain links TRBV12-3 or TRBV12-4 to TRBJ2-2; 7 bases align to TRBD2. The V segment lost 0 bases and the J segment 4 bases; nucleotides outside the gene matches: 8. This CDR3 has 17 residues. The CDR3 spells CASSLALGEGGTGELFF. Here the CDR3 DNA reads TGTGCCAGCAGTTTAGCCCTTGGGGAGGGAGGCACCGGGGAGCTGTTTTTT.

The V and J genes are TRBV20-1 and TRBJ2-5, with 7 nucleotides matching TRBD2. This CDR3 has 15 residues. Germline trimming cut 2 bases from V and 1 base from J; bases unmatched to any gene: 7. Germline V lookup: CDR1 DFQATT, CDR2 SNEGSKA (reference sequence). The CDR3 bases are TGCAGTGCTAGAATGGCGGGGGACCTCCAAGAGACCCAGTACTTC. Residues: CSARMAGDLQETQYF.

The chain couples TRBV15 to TRBJ2-3; weak D call: TRBD1 (5 bases). The CDR3 runs 17 residues. Trimming cost V 0 bases and J 0 bases, with 13 bases left between them. Germline CDR1 and CDR2: LNHNV and YYDKDF (reference sequence). For the CDR3, the DNA is TGTGCCACCAGCAGAGACCCAGGGCCGACTAGCACAGATACGCAGTATTTT. Residues: CATSRDPGPTSTDTQYF.

This CDR3 is CSVDTSGHYNEQFF. CDR3 in DNA: TGCAGCGTTGATACCAGCGGCCACTACAATGAGCAGTTCTTC. The chain couples TRBV29-1 to TRBJ2-1; tentative D call: TRBD2 (5 bases). This CDR3 spans 14 amino acids. V was cut by 3 bases and J by 3 bases, with 12 bases left in between. From germline, CDR1 is SQVTM and CDR2 ANQGSEA.

This chain joins TRBV29-1 and TRBJ2-7, with D perhaps matching TRBD1 (5 bases). CDR3 size: 13 residues. V was trimmed by 3 bases and J by 2 bases, leaving 11 bases between them. The V gene's germline CDR1 is SQVTM and CDR2 ANQGSEA. In DNA, the CDR3 is TGCAGCGTTGAGGCAGGGTATCCCTACGAGCAGTACTTC. Its protein is CSVEAGYPYEQYF.

This clonotype was observed a few times. The gene calls are TRBV28 and TRBJ1-3, with 12 bases aligning to TRBD1. The trim removed 8 bases at V and 2 bases at J, leaving 7 bases unmatched. CDR1 and CDR2 from the germline V gene are MDHEN and SYDVKM. This CDR3 region has 16 residues. DNA for the CDR3: TGTGCCAGCTACAAGGGACAGGGGGCTACTGGAAACACCATATATTTT. Translated, it gives CASYKGQGATGNTIYF.

The rearrangement uses TRBV10-3 and TRBJ1-1; D is perhaps TRBD1 (6 bases). Deletions cut 5 bases from V and 2 bases from J, with 12 bases between. The CDR3 extends over 14 amino acids. The germline V gene has CDR1 ENHRY and CDR2 SYGVKD. Here the CDR3 DNA reads TGTGCCATCAGTCGACAGGTGTCAAACACTGAAGCTTTCTTT. Protein product: CAISRQVSNTEAFF.

DNA of the CDR3: TGTGCTAGTGGCCTGGGGACTAGCGGGGCGGATACGCAGTATTTT. It specifies CASGLGTSGADTQYF. The rearrangement links TRBV12-5 to TRBJ2-3; the match to TRBD2 covers 13 bases. Germline CDR1 and CDR2: LGHNT and FRNRAP. The CDR3 consists of 15 residues. V lost 6 bases to trimming and J lost 6 bases; unmatched junction nucleotides: 6.

The chain couples TRBV7-9 to TRBJ2-3; TRBD2 matches at 12 bases. Germline trimming cut 5 bases from V and 0 bases from J; bases unmatched to any gene: 6. The germline V gene encodes CDR1 SEHNR and CDR2 FQNEAQ (reference sequence). This CDR3 is 17 amino acids long. The CDR3 DNA is TGTGCCAGCAGCCCGACTAGCGGGGGCCGAAGCACAGATACGCAGTATTTT. It yields the protein CASSPTSGGRSTDTQYF.

As regards this clonotype: A read error may be the cause here, since a much bigger clone is one base away. The V gene is TRBV9, the J gene TRBJ2-7, with D hard to call. This CDR3 has 14 residues. CDR1 and CDR2 from the germline V gene are SGDLS and YYNGEE. Written as DNA, the CDR3 is TGTGCCAGCAGCGTAGGGACGAACTCCTGCGAGCAGTACTTC. As protein: CASSVGTNSCEQYF.

In this sample, this clonotype turned up many times. The chain couples TRBV12-3 or TRBV12-4 to TRBJ2-6, with D possibly matching TRBD1 (6 bases). CDR3 length: 15 residues. V was cut by 6 bases and J by 4 bases, with 13 bases left in between. Here the CDR3 reads CASSHTGRGANVLTF. The CDR3 DNA reads TGTGCCAGCAGCCATACAGGGCGAGGGGCCAACGTCCTGACTTTC.

This clonotype was recorded many times. The chain links TRBV20-1 to TRBJ2-7; a possible D gene is TRBD1 (5 bases). Trimming pared 0 bases from V and 0 bases from J, leaving 12 bases between. The length of the CDR3 is 15 residues. Germline V gives CDR1 DFQATT, CDR2 SNEGSKA (reference sequence). The CDR3 DNA reads TGCAGTGCTAGAGATCTAAGGACAAGCTCCTACGAGCAGTACTTC. This encodes CSARDLRTSSYEQYF.

The genes are TRBV7-2 and TRBJ2-1; TRBD2 aligns across 8 bases. The CDR3 totals 14 residues. Germline CDR1 and CDR2: SGHTA and FQGNSA. V shed 2 bases, J shed 6 bases, and the junction held 3 bases outside the gene matches. The CDR3 region has the DNA TGTGCCAGCAGCTTAAGGAGCGGGGGCAATGAGCAGTTCTTC. This translates into CASSLRSGGNEQFF.